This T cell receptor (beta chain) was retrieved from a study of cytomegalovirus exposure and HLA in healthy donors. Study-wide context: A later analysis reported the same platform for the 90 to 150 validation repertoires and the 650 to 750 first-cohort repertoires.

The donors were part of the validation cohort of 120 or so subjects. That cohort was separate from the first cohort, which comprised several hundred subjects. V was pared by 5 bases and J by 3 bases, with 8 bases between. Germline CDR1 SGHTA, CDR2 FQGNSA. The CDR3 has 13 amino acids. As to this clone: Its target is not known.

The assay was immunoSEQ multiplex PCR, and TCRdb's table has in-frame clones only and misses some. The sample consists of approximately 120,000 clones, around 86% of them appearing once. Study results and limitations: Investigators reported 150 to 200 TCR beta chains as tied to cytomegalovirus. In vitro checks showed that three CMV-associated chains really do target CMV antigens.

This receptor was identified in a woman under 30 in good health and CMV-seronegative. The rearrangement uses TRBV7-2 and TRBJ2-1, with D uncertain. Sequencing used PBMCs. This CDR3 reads CASSPSDYNEQFF. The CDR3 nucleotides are TGTGCCAGCAGCCCCAGTGACTACAATGAGCAGTTCTTC.